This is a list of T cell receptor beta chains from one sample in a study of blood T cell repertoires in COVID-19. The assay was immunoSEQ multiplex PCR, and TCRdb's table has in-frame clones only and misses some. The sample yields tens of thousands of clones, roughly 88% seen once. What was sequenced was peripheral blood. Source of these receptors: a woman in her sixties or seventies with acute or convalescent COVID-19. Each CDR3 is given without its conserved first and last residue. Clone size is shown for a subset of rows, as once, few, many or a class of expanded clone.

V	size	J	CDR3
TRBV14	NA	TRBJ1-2	ASSHRGTGAGGYT
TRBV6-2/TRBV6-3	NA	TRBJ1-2	ASSRRRDYGYT
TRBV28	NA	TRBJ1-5	ASSLGHGNQPQH
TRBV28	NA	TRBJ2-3	ASNLQGASGTDTQY
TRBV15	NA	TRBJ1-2	ATSRDRAAVGIYGYT
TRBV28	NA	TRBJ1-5	ASSSTGVDQPQH
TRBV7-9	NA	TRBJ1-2	ASSFWAGDNGYT
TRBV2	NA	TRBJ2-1	ASRAARGYNEQF
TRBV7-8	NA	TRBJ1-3	ASSREDRTSSGNTIY
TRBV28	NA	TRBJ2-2	ASSLGTSGGPTGELF
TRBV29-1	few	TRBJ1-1	SADRGANTEAF
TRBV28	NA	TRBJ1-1	ASSVSTGGPNTEAF
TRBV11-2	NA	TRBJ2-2	ASSARWNTGELF
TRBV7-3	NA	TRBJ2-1	ASSLNLGGGQF
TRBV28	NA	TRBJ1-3	ASSFGRPGVGNTIY
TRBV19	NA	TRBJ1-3	ASSMGQGNTIY
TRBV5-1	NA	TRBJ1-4	ASSLSPRGGNEKLF
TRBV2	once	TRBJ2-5	ASSDRWGGSETQY
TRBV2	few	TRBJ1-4	ASSDSPGYEKLF
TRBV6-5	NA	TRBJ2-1	ATRTGEGNEQF
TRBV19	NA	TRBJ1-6	ASSIGTGPLH
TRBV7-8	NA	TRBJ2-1	ASSSYRGNEQF
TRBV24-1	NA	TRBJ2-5	ATSQQGYKTQY
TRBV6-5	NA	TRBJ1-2	ASSYLTGEGYGYT
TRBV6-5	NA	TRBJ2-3	ASSLQGADTQY
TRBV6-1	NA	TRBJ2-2	ASSYNSNTGELF
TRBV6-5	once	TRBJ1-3	ASSFLGGNTIY
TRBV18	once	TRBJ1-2	ASSATGGGEGYT
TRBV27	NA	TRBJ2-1	ASSPSGTGGSEQF
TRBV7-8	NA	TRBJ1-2	ASSRRTGREDGYT
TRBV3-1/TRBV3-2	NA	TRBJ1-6	ASSWGGNSPLH
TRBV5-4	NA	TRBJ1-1	ASSSDIYTEAF
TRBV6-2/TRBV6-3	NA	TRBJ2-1	ASSYDLGLAGGDEQF
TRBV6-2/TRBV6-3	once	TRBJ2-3	ASSRGQGRTDTQY
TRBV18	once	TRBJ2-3	ASSPTGTDTQY
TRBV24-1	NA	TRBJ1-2	ATSDFRTYRDEGKLDGYT
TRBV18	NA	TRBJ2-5	ASSPGTGGETQY